This is a list of T cell receptor beta chains from one sample in a study of cytomegalovirus exposure and HLA in healthy donors. Repertoires were generated with immunoSEQ multiplex PCR, while TCRdb's copy carries only in-frame clones and drops some. The table records more than 200,000 clones, about 75% of them present only once. Specimen: PBMCs. The receptors come from a male donor in good health and CMV-seronegative. Each CDR3 is given with its conserved first and last residue. A D gene is named only where the DNA matches it firmly. Where a row states a size, it is once, few, many or the class of an expanded clone; other rows omit it.

D gene	J gene	V gene	clone size	CDR3 protein	CDR3 DNA
-	TRBJ2-2	TRBV6-5	-	CASSYFSTGELFF	TGTGCCAGCAGTTACTTCTCGACCGGGGAGCTGTTTTTT
-	TRBJ2-6	TRBV6-5	-	CASSYSGLQIGNVLTF	TGTGCCAGCAGTTACTCCGGACTTCAAATCGGGAACGTCCTGACTTTC
-	TRBJ1-1	TRBV28	-	CASSFRGTEAFF	TGTGCCAGCAGTTTTAGGGGGACTGAAGCTTTCTTT
TRBD2	TRBJ2-1	TRBV2	-	CASSEAGTSGGGFEQFF	TGTGCCAGCAGTGAAGCAGGTACTAGCGGGGGGGGATTTGAGCAGTTCTTC
-	TRBJ1-3	TRBV9	-	CASSAFSGSTGNTIYF	TGTGCCAGCAGCGCCTTCTCCGGGAGCACTGGAAACACCATATATTTT
-	TRBJ2-1	TRBV5-1	few	CASSLSSSRGDYSYNEQFF	TGCGCCAGCAGCTTGAGTAGTAGCAGGGGCGATTACTCCTACAATGAGCAGTTCTTC
TRBD2	TRBJ2-4	TRBV7-9	-	CSSSYQRTGGAKNIQYF	TGTTCCAGCAGCTACCAGAGGACGGGGGGAGCCAAAAACATTCAGTACTTC
TRBD2	TRBJ2-2	TRBV29-1	-	CSVVYTAGPTGELFF	TGCAGCGTTGTATATACAGCGGGGCCCACCGGGGAGCTGTTTTTT
TRBD2	TRBJ2-7	TRBV11-2	-	CASSYGLAGGSYEQYF	TGTGCCAGCAGCTACGGACTAGCGGGGGGCTCCTACGAGCAGTACTTC
-	TRBJ1-1	TRBV5-1	-	CASSLAGGNTEAFF	TGCGCCAGCAGCTTGGCCGGGGGAAACACTGAAGCTTTCTTT
-	TRBJ2-1	TRBV2	-	CASRTDHNEQFF	TGTGCCAGCAGAACTGATCACAATGAGCAGTTCTTC
-	TRBJ1-2	TRBV7-2	-	CASSLGGVGNGYTF	TGTGCCAGCAGCTTAGGGGGGGTCGGGAATGGCTACACCTTC
TRBD1	TRBJ2-1	TRBV27	-	CASSLYGQGSVDEQFF	TGTGCCAGCAGTTTGTATGGACAGGGGTCTGTGGATGAGCAGTTCTTC
-	TRBJ2-6	TRBV29-1	-	CSVGGVPGANVLTF	TGCAGCGTTGGGGGGGTTCCGGGGGCCAACGTCCTGACTTTC
-	TRBJ2-2	TRBV7-9	-	CASSLDRSIVAGELFF	TGTGCCAGCAGCTTAGACAGGAGTATCGTCGCCGGGGAGCTGTTTTTT
TRBD2	TRBJ2-3	TRBV5-1	-	CASSLASGTPDTQYF	TGCGCCAGCAGCTTGGCTAGCGGGACCCCAGATACGCAGTATTTT
-	TRBJ2-6	TRBV10-2	-	CASSGPGRNPGANVLTF	TGCGCCAGCAGCGGTCCAGGGAGGAACCCTGGGGCCAACGTCCTGACTTTC
TRBD1	TRBJ1-5	TRBV10-1	-	CASSQQGASNQPQHF	TGCGCCAGCAGCCAACAGGGGGCGTCGAATCAGCCCCAGCATTTT
-	TRBJ2-3	TRBV27	-	CASSLGPNTDTQYF	TGTGCCAGCAGTTTGGGGCCCAACACAGATACGCAGTATTTT
TRBD1	TRBJ1-4	TRBV11-2	-	CASSWGQVGDEKLFF	TGTGCCAGCAGCTGGGGACAGGTGGGGGATGAAAAACTGTTTTTT
TRBD1	TRBJ1-6	TRBV27	-	CASQQRTGVSPLHF	TGTGCCAGCCAACAGAGGACAGGGGTATCACCCCTCCACTTT
TRBD1	TRBJ1-1	TRBV5-4	-	CASRPLTRDSSEAFF	TGTGCCAGCAGACCACTTACCCGGGACAGCAGTGAAGCTTTCTTT
-	TRBJ2-1	TRBV20-1	-	CSASQYNEQFF	TGCAGTGCTAGCCAATACAATGAGCAGTTCTTC
-	TRBJ2-5	TRBV13	-	CASSPQDFQETQYF	TGTGCCAGCAGCCCCCAGGACTTCCAAGAGACCCAGTACTTC
TRBD1	TRBJ1-1	TRBV30	-	CAWSVADRRTTNTEAFF	TGTGCCTGGAGTGTAGCGGACAGGAGGACTACGAACACTGAAGCTTTCTTT
-	TRBJ2-5	TRBV29-1	-	CSVASRVPQETQYF	TGCAGCGTTGCGAGCAGGGTTCCGCAAGAGACCCAGTACTTC
TRBD1	TRBJ1-4	TRBV30	-	CAWSVFDRVDEKLFF	TGTGCCTGGAGTGTATTTGACAGGGTTGATGAAAAACTGTTTTTT
-	TRBJ2-3	TRBV4-2	-	CASSQDGVAGTDTQYF	TGTGCCAGCAGCCAAGACGGGGTAGCGGGCACAGATACGCAGTATTTT
TRBD1	TRBJ1-4	TRBV27	-	CASSSVTGTGEANEKLFF	TGTGCCAGCAGTTCCGTAACCGGGACAGGGGAAGCAAATGAAAAACTGTTTTTT
TRBD2	TRBJ2-3	TRBV5-5	once	CASSSTGPTSPDTQYF	TGTGCCAGCAGCAGTACAGGCCCGACTAGCCCAGATACGCAGTATTTT
TRBD1	TRBJ2-7	TRBV5-8	few	CASSLAGGRGRDEQYF	TGTGCCAGCAGCTTGGCTGGGGGCAGGGGGCGGGACGAGCAGTACTTC
-	TRBJ1-2	TRBV15	-	CATSRAGFNYGYTF	TGTGCCACCAGCAGAGCAGGGTTTAACTATGGCTACACCTTC
-	TRBJ1-2	TRBV29-1	-	CSVEGAAYGYTF	TGCAGCGTTGAAGGGGCCGCCTATGGCTACACCTTC
-	TRBJ2-7	TRBV4-3	-	CASSQALPAYEQYF	TGCGCCAGCAGCCAAGCTCTGCCGGCCTACGAGCAGTACTTC
-	TRBJ2-7	TRBV7-3	-	CASSQTRDYEQYF	TGTGCCAGCAGCCAGACTAGGGACTACGAGCAGTACTTC
TRBD2	TRBJ2-7	TRBV30	-	CAWTSGRGAYEQYF	TGTGCCTGGACCTCCGGGCGGGGGGCCTACGAGCAGTACTTC
-	TRBJ2-5	TRBV7-2	-	CASSLSFYQETQYF	TGTGCCAGCAGCTTATCGTTTTACCAAGAGACCCAGTACTTC
-	TRBJ1-1	TRBV19	-	CASSKKGGRAEAFF	TGTGCCAGTAGTAAGAAAGGGGGAAGGGCTGAAGCTTTCTTT
TRBD1	TRBJ1-2	TRBV28	-	CASRSTGGVYGYTF	TGTGCCAGCAGATCTACAGGGGGGGTCTATGGCTACACCTTC
-	TRBJ2-3	TRBV28	-	CASSRDTQYF	TGTGCCAGCAGCAGAGATACGCAGTATTTT
-	TRBJ1-4	TRBV6-5	-	CASSYSERTASLFF	TGTGCCAGCAGTTACAGTGAACGGACAGCCTCACTGTTTTTT
-	TRBJ2-1	TRBV7-2	-	CASSDREVGNEQFF	TGTGCCAGCAGCGACAGGGAGGTCGGCAATGAGCAGTTCTTC
TRBD1	TRBJ1-2	TRBV28	-	CASTGSTGGDYGYTF	TGTGCCAGCACCGGATCGACAGGGGGGGACTATGGCTACACCTTC
-	TRBJ1-2	TRBV9	-	CASTQNYGYTF	TGTGCCAGCACCCAGAACTATGGCTACACCTTC
TRBD1	TRBJ1-2	TRBV10-1	-	CASRNERDREIYSANYGYTF	TGCGCCAGCAGAAATGAGAGGGACAGGGAAATATATTCTGCTAACTATGGCTACACCTTC
-	TRBJ1-6	TRBV4-1	-	CASSLQGNNSPLHF	TGCGCCAGCAGCCTACAGGGAAATAATTCACCCCTCCACTTT